This record looks at one TCR beta chain sequence and its context. Antigen: not known. TCRdb fed the reads into MiXCR, producing one record per CDR3 protein. The profile shows about half a million distinct CDR3 sequences, about 42% of them singletons. CDR1 and CDR2 (germline): MDHEN, SYDVKM. With 6 bases clipped from V and 3 bases from J, the junction kept 17 bases outside the gene matches. The CDR3 runs 17 residues. These data come from a study of T cell repertoires in cytomegalovirus infection. Whole-study context: Well-studied HLA-B-restricted epitopes and recently identified HLA-C-restricted epitopes of CMV were both used in the study. Both CMV infection and a matching HLA type were indicated by public TCR beta signatures.

Study-level results: Within the response measured ex vivo, HLA-C-restricted CMV-specific TCR beta clonotypes were dominant. The study identified carriers of CMV plus the relevant HLA from cumulative public TCR beta family frequency.

The chain links TRBV28 to TRBJ2-7; TRBD2 matches at 7 bases. The sample here was cultured PBMCs, taken from culture after CMV antigen stimulation. The source of this sequence is a human donor in good health (CMV status not recorded). Some clones in this sample may be carry-over from other donors' samples. CDR3 bases: TGTGCCAGCAGGGGGGAGCCGGGTTGGCGGGAGAGCTACGAGCAGTACTTC. Amino acids: CASRGEPGWRESYEQYF. Drawing the rest from reference TRBV28 and TRBJ2-7, the complete variable domain is DVKVTQSSRYLVKRTGEKVFLECVQDMDHENMFWYRQDPGLGLRLIYFSYDVKMKEKGDIPEGYSVSREKKERFSLILESASTNQTSMYLCASRGEPGWRESYEQYFGPGTRLTVT.